This TCR beta chain was documented in a study of blood T cells in healthy people across ages. A sample-barcoded 5' primer and a J-beta primer mix were used in a second PCR of roughly 6 to 11 cycles. TCRdb redid the calling of the 5' RACE reads with MiXCR, one entry per CDR3 protein. The sample shows over 750,000 distinct CDR3 sequences, 20% to 25% of them seen only once. The CDR3 extends over 15 amino acids. Trimming took 5 bases from V and 2 from J; bases not matched to a gene: 5. Germline V gene data show CDR1 as SGHAT and CDR2 as FQDESV (reference sequence). This clonotype was seen repeatedly, ten times or more. These data were also reused for a study on T cells of mothers and their children. From that paper: When mothers and children were related, their normalized repertoire overlap, which was always slightly higher, did not differ significantly from that of unrelated pairs.

This TCR was recovered from a boy younger than 18 in good health. The sample comprised blood. The genes are TRBV11-1 and TRBJ2-1; 8 bases are a match to TRBD1. Here the CDR3 reads CASSPGQGPYNEQFF. The CDR3 DNA is TGTGCCAGCAGCCCAGGACAGGGCCCCTACAATGAGCAGTTCTTC.